This is a list of T cell receptor beta chains from one sample in a study of regulatory T cells in long-lasting Graves disease. TCRdb itself ran the multiplex PCR reads through MiXCR, one entry per CDR3 protein. This table has about 460,000 distinct CDR3 sequences, around a fifth appearing once. Sample: peripheral blood mononuclear cells (PBMCs), taken when the disease was refractory, from a patient treated with antithyroid drugs. The receptors stem from a female donor with Graves disease. CDR3s include the opening cysteine and the closing phenylalanine or tryptophan. A D gene is named only where the DNA matches it firmly. Rows may omit the clone size; those that give it use once, few, many or a size class.

j_call clone_size d_call v_call cdr3_aa cdr3_nt
TRBJ2-7 NA NA TRBV27 CASSLIGDTSYEQYF TGTGCCAGCAGTTTGATCGGGGACACCTCCTACGAGCAGTACTTC
TRBJ1-6 NA NA TRBV25-1 CASNRQGYNSPLHF TGTGCCAGCAATCGCCAGGGGTATAATTCACCCCTCCACTTT
TRBJ2-7 few NA TRBV28 CASSPSHRELLRGDEQYF TGTGCCAGCAGCCCCTCCCACAGGGAGCTCCTACGAGGGGACGAGCAGTACTTC
TRBJ1-4 many TRBD1 TRBV6-1 CASSANTGDEKLFF TGTGCCAGCAGTGCAAATACAGGGGATGAAAAACTGTTTTTT
TRBJ1-6 few TRBD1 TRBV5-5 CASSLETGEGYRSSPLHF TGTGCCAGCAGCTTGGAGACAGGGGAGGGATATCGGAGTTCACCCCTCCACTTT
TRBJ2-7 few NA TRBV9 CASSPGRNPYEQYF TGTGCCAGCAGCCCCGGCAGGAACCCCTACGAGCAGTACTTC
TRBJ2-5 NA NA TRBV29-1 CSVDLAGETQYF TGCAGCGTTGATCTAGCTGGAGAGACCCAGTACTTC
TRBJ2-5 NA NA TRBV28 CASSLRALYQETQYF TGTGCCAGCAGTTTGCGGGCCCTGTACCAAGAGACCCAGTACTTC
TRBJ1-2 many TRBD1 TRBV28 CATRGASYGYTF TGTGCAACCAGGGGGGCCAGCTATGGCTACACCTTC
TRBJ1-1 few TRBD1 TRBV27 CASSLYRGDTEAFF TGTGCCAGCAGTTTATACAGGGGGGACACTGAAGCTTTCTTT
TRBJ2-7 few NA TRBV7-3 CASSLSAGDEQYF TGTGCCAGCAGCTTATCAGCAGGGGACGAGCAGTACTTC
TRBJ1-2 many NA TRBV29-1 CSVWRDGPNYGYTF TGCAGCGTTTGGAGGGACGGACCTAACTATGGCTACACCTTC
TRBJ2-7 NA NA TRBV29-1 CSVRTGSSYEQYF TGCAGCGTTCGAACAGGGAGCTCCTACGAGCAGTACTTC
TRBJ2-3 NA NA TRBV2 CASSWTEGSSTDTQYF TGTGCCAGCAGTTGGACAGAAGGAAGTAGCACAGATACGCAGTATTTT
TRBJ1-1 many NA TRBV6-1 CASSLLVRTEAFF TGTGCCAGCAGTCTTCTGGTTAGGACTGAAGCTTTCTTT
TRBJ2-2 few NA TRBV28 CASSFQRDITGELFF TGTGCCAGCAGTTTTCAGCGAGACATCACCGGGGAGCTGTTTTTT
TRBJ2-7 many NA TRBV20-1 CSARGGRSSYEQYF TGCAGTGCTAGGGGTGGGCGGAGCTCCTACGAGCAGTACTTC
TRBJ1-1 few NA TRBV28 CASSLISGLGEAFF TGTGCCAGCAGTTTAATATCGGGGTTGGGTGAAGCTTTCTTT
TRBJ2-7 few TRBD1 TRBV11-3 CASSSNRQGGYYEQYF TGTGCCAGCAGCTCTAACCGACAGGGGGGCTATTACGAGCAGTACTTC
TRBJ2-7 NA NA TRBV7-2 CASSHLGLRDKTYEQYF TGTGCCAGCAGCCACCTCGGCCTCCGGGACAAAACCTACGAGCAGTACTTC
TRBJ2-6 NA TRBD1 TRBV3-1 CASSQGRGTGGAAGANVLTF TGTGCCAGCAGCCAAGGCAGGGGGACAGGGGGCGCGGCTGGGGCCAACGTCCTGACTTTC
TRBJ1-1 few NA TRBV12-3/TRBV12-4 CASSQDVRGARSEAFF TGTGCCAGCAGCCAAGATGTGAGGGGGGCTCGATCTGAAGCTTTCTTT
TRBJ2-7 NA NA TRBV5-1 CASSPGRASSYEQYF TGCGCCAGCAGCCCGGGACGGGCTAGCTCCTACGAGCAGTACTTC
TRBJ1-1 many NA TRBV7-9 CASSEALLNTEAFF TGTGCCAGCAGCGAGGCTTTATTGAACACTGAAGCTTTCTTT
TRBJ2-7 NA NA TRBV5-1 CASSFRDPSYEQYF TGCGCCAGCAGCTTCCGGGACCCCTCCTACGAGCAGTACTTC
TRBJ2-5 many TRBD2 TRBV7-2 CASSLASTSGRGRVETQYF TGTGCCAGCAGCTTAGCGTCGACTAGCGGGAGGGGCAGGGTAGAGACCCAGTACTTC
TRBJ2-7 many NA TRBV6-1 CASRPSSEYYEQYF TGTGCCAGCAGGCCTTCTAGCGAATACTACGAGCAGTACTTC
TRBJ1-5 few NA TRBV9 CASSVHGTNQPQHF TGTGCCAGCAGCGTACACGGGACCAATCAGCCCCAGCATTTT
TRBJ2-1 NA TRBD1 TRBV20-1 CSARDRGDNEQFF TGCAGTGCTAGGGACAGGGGCGACAATGAGCAGTTCTTC
TRBJ1-1 many NA TRBV19 CASMDSYTEAFF TGTGCCAGTATGGACAGCTACACTGAAGCTTTCTTT
TRBJ2-2 NA NA TRBV6-1 CASRPSDGLGTGELFF TGTGCCAGCAGACCATCGGACGGGTTAGGAACCGGGGAGCTGTTTTTT
TRBJ1-2 NA TRBD1 TRBV6-1 CASSDRTGEAYGYTF TGTGCCAGCAGTGACAGGACAGGGGAGGCCTATGGCTACACCTTC
TRBJ2-2 many TRBD1 TRBV6-1 CASSPTGGTGELFF TGTGCCAGCAGTCCGACAGGGGGGACCGGGGAGCTGTTTTTT
TRBJ2-5 NA NA TRBV28 CASTQLETQYF TGTGCCAGCACCCAACTGGAGACCCAGTACTTC
TRBJ2-7 few NA TRBV3-1 CASSQGSSEQYF TGTGCCAGCAGCCAAGGATCCAGCGAGCAGTACTTC
TRBJ1-2 NA NA TRBV9 CASSVAPGSSYGYTF TGTGCCAGCAGCGTAGCTCCGGGCAGCTCCTATGGCTACACCTTC
TRBJ1-1 NA NA TRBV4-2 CASSHTGGSPGAFF TGTGCCAGCAGCCACACGGGGGGGTCTCCGGGAGCTTTCTTT
TRBJ1-6 NA NA TRBV27 CASSLFGGETGSPLHF TGTGCCAGCAGTCTTTTTGGCGGGGAGACGGGTTCACCCCTCCACTTT
TRBJ1-4 many NA TRBV7-2 CASSSGRTTNEKLFF TGTGCCAGCAGCTCCGGACGGACAACTAATGAAAAACTGTTTTTT